This TCR beta chain was found in a study of OX40 agonist ivuxolimab in advanced cancers. About the investigation overall: The costimulatory receptor OX40 (CD134) was targeted by ivuxolimab, a fully human IgG2 agonistic monoclonal antibody. In the dose-escalation cohort, 82.7% of patients were male, and the mean age was around 60 years with a range of roughly 20 to 80. Three dose-escalation patients achieved partial responses, one with hepatocellular carcinoma and two with cutaneous melanoma. Of the roughly 54 patients in dose escalation, approximately 20 had hepatocellular carcinoma, some 15 had melanoma, 9 had renal cell carcinoma and 9 had head and neck cancer. The monotherapy dose-escalation portion (N of about 49 patients) of the phase I ivuxolimab trial is reported in the paper. Intravenous ivuxolimab was administered to patients every 2 weeks at six dose levels: 0.01, 0.1, 0.3, 1.5, 3 and 10 mg/kg. Prior anti-PD-1, anti-PD-L1 or anti-CTLA-4 therapy was permitted, and 40% of dose-escalation patients had received checkpoint inhibitors. Peripheral TCRbeta sequencing aimed to test whether ivuxolimab altered TCR sequence diversity and caused clonal T-cell expansion. The paper as a whole reports these results and caveats: After ivuxolimab, more expanded clones were found on average in CD8+ T cells than in CD4+ T cells. Partial responders in the 0.1-3.0 mg/kg groups had among the lowest normalized peripheral clonal expansion, especially among CD8+ T cells. At doses of 0.1 to 3.0 mg/kg, clonal expansion of both CD4+ and CD8+ blood T cells was observed from baseline to week 6. Low levels of normalized T-cell clonal expansion were also seen in some patients who did not respond. Antigen specificity was not determined for the clonally expanded peripheral T cells.

Patients with autoimmune disease history or receiving systemic immunosuppression were excluded from the trial. Peripheral blood for TCR sequencing was collected from all dose cohorts at baseline, on cycle 4 day 1, and on cycle 7 day 1. Samples came from an open-label, multicenter, first-in-human phase I dose-escalation trial of ivuxolimab. The trial enrolled adults with locally advanced or metastatic head and neck squamous cell, hepatocellular, melanoma or renal cell carcinoma. Before TCR sequencing, CD4+ and CD8+ T cells were separately sorted from peripheral blood. Genomic DNA was isolated from the sorted cells so that the TCRbeta CDR3 region could be sequenced. The immunoSEQ Assay was used for sequencing of TCRbeta CDR3 regions. The source is immuneACCESS, and TCRdb retained only in-frame sequences with V and J called. Part of the clones is not carried over; for the studies checked, unresolved V genes explain less than half of this, and the remainder is unexplained. Recorded for this sample are under 80,000 clones; approximately 86% of them occurred a single time. The ten largest clones represent around 2% of the sample.

Comment on this clone: The antigen it binds to is not known. No per-base quality is available; no much larger clone lies one base away.

CDR1 is given as SQVTM and CDR2 as ANQGSEA, both from the germline V gene. The V end loses 5 bases and the J end loses 5 bases, and a stretch of 9 bases separates them. The CDR3 covers 11 residues, taking in both the cysteine and the phenylalanine. The sequence is cut down to CDR3 DNA, 33 bases in frame from base 1. The sequence joins TRBV29-1 to TRBJ2-5, and possibly TRBD1, on 5 matching bases. This material consisted of CD4+ or CD8+ T cells sorted from blood, taken in a trial of the OX40 agonist ivuxolimab. The clonotype was recovered from an adult with an advanced solid tumor such as melanoma, head and neck, liver or kidney cancer. The CDR3 region has the sequence CSVSGAETQYF. The nucleotide sequence reads as follows: TGCAGCGTTAGTGGGGCCGAGACCCAGTACTTC.